Below, 4 T cell receptor beta chains from the same sample are listed, as sequenced in a study of regulatory T cells in long-lasting Graves disease. Library construction for TCR beta used iRepertoire HTBI primers and Arm-PCR of CDR3 regions. TCRdb redid the calling of the multiplex PCR reads with MiXCR, one entry per CDR3 protein. The data hold about half a million distinct CDR3 sequences, with around 11% observed a single time. Time point denoted: newly diagnosed GD, antithyroid drugs for less than 3 months. Researchers made the TCR library from RNA that was extracted from PBMCs. Separately, the same data were catalogued under a study of T cells in Graves' hyperthyroidism and ophthalmopathy.

The source material was peripheral blood mononuclear cells (PBMCs), sampled at new diagnosis, from a patient treated with antithyroid drugs. These receptors came from a woman in her 30s with Graves disease.

This clonotype was seen many times. This chain joins TRBV12-3 or TRBV12-4 and TRBJ1-2; possibly TRBD1 for D (5 bases). CDR3 length: 16 residues. V was pared by 7 bases and J by 3 bases, with 21 bases between. The CDR3 DNA sequence: TGTGCCAGCACTAGCCCCAACTCGGGACTGCACTATGGCTACACCTTC. This gives the protein CASTSPNSGLHYGYTF.

A few counts support this clonotype. J is TRBJ1-1 and V is TRBV7-3, with 10 bases aligning to TRBD1. In germline, CDR1 is SGHTA, CDR2 FQGTGA. CDR3 length: 16 residues. The V segment lost 0 bases and the J segment 2 bases; nucleotides outside the gene matches: 3. Here the CDR3 reads CASSLTGTGVNTEAFF. The CDR3 DNA follows: TGTGCCAGCAGCTTAACGGGGACAGGGGTTAACACTGAAGCTTTCTTT. The full variable domain, with the rest looked up from reference TRBV7-3 and TRBJ1-1, is GAGVSQTPSNKVTEKGKYVELRCDPISGHTALYWYRQSLGQGPEFLIYFQGTGAADDSGLPNDRFFAVRPEGSVSTLKIQRTERGDSAVYLCASSLTGTGVNTEAFFGQGTRLTVV.

This clonotype was detected ten times or more. This chain uses TRBV2 with TRBJ2-6; no clear D. The germline CDR1 and CDR2 sequences are SNHLY and FYNNEI. The CDR3 extends over 17 amino acids. V lost 6 bases to trimming and J lost 4 bases, with 19 bases between them. The CDR3 DNA follows: TGTGCCAGCAGACCACTCCGGGCCCTGAGGGGGGCCAACGTCCTGACTTTC. This encodes CASRPLRALRGANVLTF.

V usage is TRBV15 and J usage is TRBJ1-1; 7 bases are a match to TRBD1. CDR3 length: 15 amino acids. Germline-derived CDR1 and CDR2 are LNHNV and YYDKDF (reference sequence). The V and J ends lost 1 base and 4 bases, in that order; junction bases with no gene match: 6. The CDR3 loop reads CATSRVGRGATEAFF. The CDR3 bases are TGTGCCACCAGCAGAGTAGGCAGGGGGGCCACTGAAGCTTTCTTT.